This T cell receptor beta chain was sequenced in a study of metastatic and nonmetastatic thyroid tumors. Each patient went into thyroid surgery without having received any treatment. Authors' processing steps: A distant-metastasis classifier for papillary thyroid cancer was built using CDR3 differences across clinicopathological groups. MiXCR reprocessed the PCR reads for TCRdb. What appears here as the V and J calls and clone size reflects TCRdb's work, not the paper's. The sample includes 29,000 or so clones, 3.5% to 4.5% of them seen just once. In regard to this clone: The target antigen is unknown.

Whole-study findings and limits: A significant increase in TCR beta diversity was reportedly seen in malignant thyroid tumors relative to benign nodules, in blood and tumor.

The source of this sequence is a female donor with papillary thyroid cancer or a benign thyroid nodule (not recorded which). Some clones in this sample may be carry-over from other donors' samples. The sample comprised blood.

The CDR3 coding sequence is TGTGCCAGCAGCTTAAGGGACAGGGACCCCAATGAGCAGTTCTTC. This codes for CASSLRDRDPNEQFF. The chain joins TRBV7-3 to TRBJ2-1; the match to TRBD1 covers 9 bases. Per the germline V gene, CDR1 is SGHTA and CDR2 is FQGTGA. CDR3 size: 15 residues. With 1 base clipped from V and 6 bases from J, the junction kept 4 bases outside the gene matches.